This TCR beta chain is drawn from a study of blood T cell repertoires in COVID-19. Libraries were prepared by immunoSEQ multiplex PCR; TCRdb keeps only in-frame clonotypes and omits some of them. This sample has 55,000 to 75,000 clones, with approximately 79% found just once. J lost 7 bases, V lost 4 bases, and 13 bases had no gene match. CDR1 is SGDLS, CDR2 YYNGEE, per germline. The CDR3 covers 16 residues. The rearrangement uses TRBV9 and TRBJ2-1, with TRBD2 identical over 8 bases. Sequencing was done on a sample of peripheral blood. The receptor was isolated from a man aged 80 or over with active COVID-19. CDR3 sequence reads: CASSSASTSVGNEQFF. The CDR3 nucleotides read TGTGCCAGCAGCTCGGCTTCGACTAGCGTCGGAAATGAGCAGTTCTTC.